This T cell receptor beta chain was sequenced for a study of blood T cell repertoires in COVID-19. Turning to the study itself: Sites in the United States, Italy and Spain provided acute and convalescent COVID-19 samples. PBMCs, B-cell-depleted T cells, or T cells were the source of the cDNA or gDNA that made up the material.

In the study's own analysis: Reference gene primer amplification in the assay estimated nucleated cell counts. The table came from immunoSEQ multiplex PCR; TCRdb's copy has only in-frame clones and leaves some out. Clonal size and the V and J genes are those of that table, whereas D and trimming came from the DNA. There are roughly 250,000 clones in the sample; roughly four fifths occur only once, and about 4.4% lies in the top ten. CDR3 length: 18 residues. The clonotype comes from a man aged 50 or older with active or convalescent COVID-19. This chain joins TRBV21-1 and TRBJ2-7; whether TRBD2, the table's D call, matches the DNA was not checked. TRBV21-1 is marked as a pseudogene. Sequencing input: peripheral blood. CDR3 region: CASSTQGISGGAPYEQYF. The CDR3 nucleotides read TGTGCCAGCAGCACCCAAGGAATTAGCGGGGGGGCGCCCTACGAGCAGTACTTC.